The next 19 T cell receptor beta chains were all read from a single sample in a study of cytomegalovirus exposure and HLA in healthy donors. PCR was performed using 60 Vbeta and 13 Jbeta primers. Produced via immunoSEQ multiplex PCR; TCRdb's table is partial and in-frame only. The sample lists some 140,000 clones; around 80% were seen once. Material: PBMCs. The source of these receptors is a male donor in good health and CMV-seropositive.

This rearrangement joins TRBV18 to TRBJ2-7, with 9 bases lining up with TRBD1. The V and J ends lost 6 bases and 6 bases, in that order; junction bases with no gene match: 12. CDR3 size: 15 residues. CDR1 is KGHSH and CDR2 is LQKENI in the germline V gene. The CDR3, as DNA: TGTGCCAGCTCTCAACTAGGGACAGGGTTCGCCGAGCAGTACTTC. This encodes CASSQLGTGFAEQYF.

This sequence joins TRBV5-6 and TRBJ2-2; TRBD2 agrees at 7 bases. V lost 4 bases and J lost 6; bases outside the gene matches: 6. Germline V gene lookup returns CDR1 SGHDT and CDR2 YYEEEE. This CDR3 is built from 14 residues. The CDR3 loop is CASSLGRGPGELFF. Written as DNA, the CDR3 is TGTGCCAGCAGCCTAGGGAGGGGCCCCGGGGAGCTGTTTTTT.

CDR3 nucleotide sequence: TGTGCCAGCAGACCGGGACAGAGCACAGATACGCAGTATTTT. It yields the protein CASRPGQSTDTQYF. The chain is built from TRBV5-6 and TRBJ2-3, with TRBD1 matching over 7 bases. J gave up 0 bases and V 5 bases, and 3 bases lay outside the gene matches. CDR1 is SGHDT, CDR2 YYEEEE, per germline. The CDR3 totals 14 residues.

This chain joins TRBV2 and TRBJ2-1; 7 bases agree with TRBD2. Trimming removed 5 bases from V and 0 bases from J; junction bases left unmatched: 10. The CDR3 runs 17 residues. From germline, CDR1 is SNHLY and CDR2 FYNNEI. The chain's CDR3 is CASSQPPRDYSYNEQFF. CDR3 DNA sequence: TGTGCCAGCAGTCAACCCCCTAGGGACTACTCCTACAATGAGCAGTTCTTC.

The chain recombines TRBV29-1 with TRBJ2-7; 9 bases are a match to TRBD1. The ends lost 3 bases at V and 10 bases at J; junction bases unmatched: 13. Germline V CDR1 and CDR2: SQVTM, ANQGSEA. The CDR3 consists of 14 residues. The DNA for the CDR3 is TGCAGCGTTGACGGGGGACAGGGACGGTGGGATCAGTACTTC. Translating gives CSVDGGQGRWDQYF.

The chain has TRBV7-9 and TRBJ2-5; D possibly corresponds to TRBD2 (6 bases). The ends were cut back, 5 bases at V and 2 bases at J, with 18 bases in the middle. The CDR3 extends over 16 amino acids. Per the germline V gene, CDR1 is SEHNR and CDR2 is FQNEAQ (reference sequence). CDR3 nucleotide sequence: TGTGCCAGCAGCCCCAGTTTGGGACTTCCTCAAGAGACCCAGTACTTC. Translated, it gives CASSPSLGLPQETQYF.

The chain joins TRBV4-1 to TRBJ2-1; D may be TRBD1 (6 bases). V lost 4 bases and J lost 4, with 11 bases in between. This CDR3 has 14 amino acids. Germline V CDR1 and CDR2: MGHRA, YSYEKL. CDR3 DNA: TGCGCCAGCAGCCCCGAGCAGGGGTACAATGAGCAGTTCTTC. Encoded protein: CASSPEQGYNEQFF.

This clone was detected only a few times. CDR3 sequence: CASSIERTGGVGEKLFF. CDR3 nucleotides: TGTGCCAGTAGTATAGAGAGGACAGGGGGCGTCGGTGAAAAACTGTTTTTT. The rearrangement joins TRBV19 to TRBJ1-4; 11 positions agree with TRBD1. The J segment lost 7 bases and the V segment lost 0 bases, leaving 7 bases of the junction unmatched. CDR1 LNHDA and CDR2 SQIVND come from the germline V gene (reference sequence). The CDR3 spans 17 residues.

In regard to this clone: The same CDR3 also results from other DNA sequences found in this sample. The chain carries TRBV18 and TRBJ1-5, with a tentative D call TRBD1 (5 bases). The V end was cut by 2 bases, the J end by 6 bases, with 14 bases between. The CDR3 has 15 amino acids. Germline CDR1 is KGHSH and CDR2 is LQKENI. CDR3 sequence: CASSPGQGFSQPQHF. CDR3 in DNA: TGTGCCAGCTCACCAGGGCAGGGATTCAGTCAGCCCCAGCATTTT.

The chain employs TRBV2 and TRBJ1-1; 12 positions match TRBD1. The CDR3 runs to 15 residues. V gave up 4 bases and J gave up 4 bases; unmatched junction bases: 4. Germline assignment: CDR1 SNHLY and CDR2 FYNNEI. CDR3 nucleotide sequence: TGTGCCAGCAGTGGGGGACAGGGGGCGGGCACTGAAGCTTTCTTT. This encodes CASSGGQGAGTEAFF.

V is TRBV28 and J is TRBJ2-1, with D tentatively TRBD2 (6 bases). In germline, CDR1 is MDHEN, CDR2 SYDVKM. V was pared by 5 bases and J by 2 bases, with 10 bases between. The CDR3 length is 14 residues. The chain's CDR3 is CASSREMTYNEQFF. CDR3 DNA sequence: TGTGCCAGCAGTCGGGAGATGACCTACAATGAGCAGTTCTTC.

The chain uses TRBV6-5 and TRBJ1-2; the D gene is possibly TRBD1 (5 bases). Trimming took off 0 bases at V and 4 bases at J, with 12 bases between the two ends. Germline lookup yields CDR1 MNHEY and CDR2 SVGAGI. CDR3 length equals 15 residues. The CDR3 DNA reads TGTGCCAGCAGTTACTCGGGGCGGAGACCCTATGGCTACACCTTC. This sequence encodes CASSYSGRRPYGYTF.

The chain employs TRBV5-1 and TRBJ2-1, with D maybe TRBD2 (7 bases). Germline CDR1 and CDR2: SGHRS and YFSETQ. CDR3 size: 17 residues. V was shortened by 0 bases and J by 3 bases, with 16 bases between the two germline ends. The chain's CDR3 is CASSLAAGRGIYNEQFF. The CDR3 coding sequence is TGCGCCAGCAGCTTGGCGGCGGGGAGGGGGATCTACAATGAGCAGTTCTTC. Full variable domain (rest looked up from reference TRBV5-1 and TRBJ2-1): KAGVTQTPRYLIKTRGQQVTLSCSPISGHRSVSWYQQTPGQGLQFLFEYFSETQRNKGNFPGRFSGRQFSNSRSEMNVSTLELGDSALYLCASSLAAGRGIYNEQFFGPGTRLTVL.

The gene calls are TRBV5-8 and TRBJ2-7; D is possibly TRBD2 (6 bases). V dropped 3 bases and J dropped 0 bases, with 10 bases sitting between them. The germline CDR1 and CDR2 sequences are SGHTS and YDEGEE. This CDR3 comprises 14 residues. For the CDR3, the DNA is TGTGCCAGCAGCTATGCTAGCGCCTCCTACGAGCAGTACTTC. Amino acids: CASSYASASYEQYF.

The V and J genes are TRBV7-9 and TRBJ2-1; unclear D gene. The CDR3 is 12 amino acids. Trimming left V 0 bases short and J 7 bases short, with 4 bases between. In germline, CDR1 is SEHNR, CDR2 FQNEAQ (reference sequence). The CDR3 is CASSLAQNEQFF. The CDR3 DNA is TGTGCCAGCAGCTTAGCACAGAATGAGCAGTTCTTC.

This clone was counted once. V and J are TRBV29-1 and TRBJ2-3; TRBD2 agrees at 8 bases. The CDR3 covers 12 residues. Per germline, CDR1 SQVTM and CDR2 ANQGSEA. V dropped 5 bases and J dropped 5; count of bases not matched to a gene: 3. CDR3 residues: CSVKAGVDTQYF. The CDR3 nucleotides are TGCAGCGTTAAAGCGGGAGTAGATACGCAGTATTTT.

This clone was counted a few times. This rearrangement joins TRBV6-1 to TRBJ2-1, with 8 bases identical to TRBD2. This CDR3 is built from 15 residues. The J segment lost 3 bases and the V segment lost 7 bases, leaving 8 bases of the junction unmatched. Germline values: CDR1 MNHNS, CDR2 SASEGT. The CDR3 loop is CASNWNGGVYNEQFF. The CDR3, as DNA: TGTGCCAGCAATTGGAACGGGGGGGTCTACAATGAGCAGTTCTTC.

The chain recombines TRBV10-2 with TRBJ2-7, with D unresolved. CDR1 is WSHSY and CDR2 is SAAADI in the germline V gene. The CDR3 length is 12 residues. With 3 bases removed from V and 3 bases from J, the gap between germline ends came to 6 bases. Here the CDR3 DNA reads TGCGCCAGCAGTGACCCCCGCTACGAGCAGTACTTC. Translating gives CASSDPRYEQYF.

The chain is built from TRBV5-1 and TRBJ2-7; D is possibly TRBD2 (6 bases). This CDR3 spans 14 amino acids. With 0 bases removed from V and 3 bases from J, the gap between germline ends came to 10 bases. Germline V gene sequence: CDR1 SGHRS, CDR2 YFSETQ. The CDR3 sequence is CASSLVSGDYEQYF. The CDR3, as DNA: TGCGCCAGCAGCTTGGTTAGCGGAGACTACGAGCAGTACTTC.